The 9 T cell receptor beta chains reported below all come from one sample, sequenced in a study of T cell responses to AZD1222 COVID-19 vaccine. The table came from immunoSEQ multiplex PCR; TCRdb's copy has only in-frame clones and leaves some out. The table includes roughly 150,000 clones, roughly nine tenths detected once. Sequences were derived from peripheral blood, sampled on day 0 of AZD1222 vaccination. The receptors derive from an adult in good health.

This clone appeared a single time. This chain joins TRBV6-5 and TRBJ1-1; D gene unclear. The CDR3 spans 15 residues. V gave up 0 bases and J gave up 4 bases, with 12 bases separating them. Germline V gene data show CDR1 as MNHEY and CDR2 as SVGAGI. CDR3 DNA: TGTGCCAGCAGTTACTCCTACCGGAGCGGCACTGAAGCTTTCTTT. Encoded protein: CASSYSYRSGTEAFF.

V and J are TRBV5-1 and TRBJ2-7, with D perhaps assigned TRBD1 or TRBD2 (5 bases each). V was trimmed by 4 bases and J by 2 bases, leaving 10 bases between them. Germline V gene data show CDR1 as SGHRS and CDR2 as YFSETQ. The CDR3 extends over 13 amino acids. The CDR3 DNA follows: TGCGCCAGCAGCCCAGGGACGGCCTACGAGCAGTACTTC. Translating gives CASSPGTAYEQYF.

The genes are TRBV27 and TRBJ2-2; possible D gene TRBD2, 6 bases. Germline assignment: CDR1 MNHEY and CDR2 SMNVEV (reference sequence). CDR3 length: 16 residues. V was trimmed by 2 bases and J by 7 bases, leaving 17 bases between them. The CDR3 region has the DNA TGTGCCAGCAGTTTAGGAGGAAGCGGGTCAAGCGGGGAGCTGTTTTTT. This translates into CASSLGGSGSSGELFF.

The chain has TRBV27 and TRBJ2-1; a weak D match, TRBD1 (7 bases). Per germline, CDR1 MNHEY and CDR2 SMNVEV (reference sequence). The CDR3 covers 15 residues. V was cut by 6 bases and J by 0 bases, with 12 bases left in between. CDR3 bases: TGTGCCAGCAGGGAGGGGGCCCGCTCCTACAATGAGCAGTTCTTC. Residues: CASREGARSYNEQFF.

This CDR3 reads CASSLLGGRLYF. CDR3 sequence (DNA): TGTGCCAGCAGTTTATTAGGGGGGCGCCTCTACTTC. The V call is TRBV28, the J call TRBJ2-7; D is possibly TRBD1 or TRBD2 (6 bases each). The CDR3 has 12 residues. Trimming took 1 base from V and 13 from J, leaving 14 bases between them. Germline assignment: CDR1 MDHEN and CDR2 SYDVKM.

The V and J genes are TRBV18 and TRBJ1-4, with a possible D match to TRBD1 (6 bases). CDR3 length: 13 residues. Germline V lookup: CDR1 KGHSH, CDR2 LQKENI. V lost 4 bases and J 8 bases, leaving 11 bases between the germline ends. Here the CDR3 reads CASSRGQGEKLFF. For the CDR3, the DNA is TGTGCCAGCTCACGGGGGCAGGGCGAAAAACTGTTTTTT.

This chain uses TRBV4-3 with TRBJ2-2, with 10 bases matching TRBD2. Trimming took 4 bases from V and 5 from J; bases not matched to a gene: 7. Looked up from germline, CDR1 is LGHNA and CDR2 is YSLEER. CDR3 length equals 16 residues. CDR3 sequence (DNA): TGCGCCAGCAGCCGCAGCGGGAGGGCCGGAACCGGGGAGCTGTTTTTT. As protein: CASSRSGRAGTGELFF.

The rearrangement joins TRBV15 to TRBJ2-1, with 8 nucleotides matching TRBD2. V trimming: 5 bases; J trimming: 2 bases; junction bases outside the gene matches: 5. The CDR3 runs 15 residues. Germline CDR1 is LNHNV and CDR2 is YYDKDF (reference sequence). The CDR3 DNA reads TGTGCCACCAGCGGTAGCGGGATTGCCTACAATGAGCAGTTCTTC. Translating gives CATSGSGIAYNEQFF.

V gene TRBV6-4 combines with J gene TRBJ1-2; D is uncertain. CDR1 MRHNA and CDR2 SNTAGT come from the germline V gene. V lost 6 bases, J lost 4 bases, and 12 bases lay in between. CDR3 size: 13 residues. CDR3 in amino acids: CASRAAGSYGYTF. DNA of the CDR3: TGTGCCAGCAGGGCCGCGGGCAGCTATGGCTACACCTTC.